This TCR beta chain appears in the sequencing data of a study of blood T cells in healthy people across ages. Study background: The capture of about one barcoded beta molecule per two T cells was achieved by template switching.

The sample holds a few counts of this clonotype. Together with a sample-barcoded 5' primer, a J-beta primer mix was included in a second PCR lasting about 7 to 11 cycles. Each cDNA molecule carried a tag from a template-switch adaptor that contained 12 random nucleotides. All samples gave at least 3 million CDR3-containing paired-end reads. TCRdb independently ran MiXCR on the 5' RACE reads; one entry per CDR3 protein. The table shows fewer than 2,000,000 distinct CDR3 sequences, with more than 35% occurring only once. Germline assignment: CDR1 LGHDT and CDR2 YNNKEL (reference sequence). Trimming removed 4 bases from V and 6 bases from J; junction bases left unmatched: 9. This CDR3 has 17 amino acids.

The sample taken for sequencing was blood. This TCR came from a human donor in good health. The chain has TRBV3-1 and TRBJ2-7; 16 bases fit TRBD2. The CDR3 region is CASSPAGTSGGASEQYF. In DNA form, the CDR3 reads TGTGCCAGCAGCCCCGCCGGGACTAGCGGGGGGGCAAGCGAGCAGTACTTC.